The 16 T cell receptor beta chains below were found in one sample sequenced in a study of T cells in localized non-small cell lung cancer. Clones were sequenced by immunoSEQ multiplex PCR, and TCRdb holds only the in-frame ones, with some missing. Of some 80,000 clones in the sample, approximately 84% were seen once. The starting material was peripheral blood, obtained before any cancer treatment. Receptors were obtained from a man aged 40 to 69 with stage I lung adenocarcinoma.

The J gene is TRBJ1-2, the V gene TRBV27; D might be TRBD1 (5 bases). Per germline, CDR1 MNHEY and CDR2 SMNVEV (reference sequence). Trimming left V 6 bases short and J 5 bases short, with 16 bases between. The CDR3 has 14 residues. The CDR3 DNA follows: TGTGCCAGCAGGGACATCACCGGGAGTTATGGCTACACCTTC. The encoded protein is CASRDITGSYGYTF.

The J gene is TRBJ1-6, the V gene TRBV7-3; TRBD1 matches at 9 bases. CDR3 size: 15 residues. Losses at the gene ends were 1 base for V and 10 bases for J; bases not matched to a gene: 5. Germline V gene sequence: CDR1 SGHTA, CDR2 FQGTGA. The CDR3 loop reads CASSLRGQGQSPLHF. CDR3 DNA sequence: TGTGCCAGCAGCTTAAGGGGACAGGGTCAGTCACCCCTCCACTTT.

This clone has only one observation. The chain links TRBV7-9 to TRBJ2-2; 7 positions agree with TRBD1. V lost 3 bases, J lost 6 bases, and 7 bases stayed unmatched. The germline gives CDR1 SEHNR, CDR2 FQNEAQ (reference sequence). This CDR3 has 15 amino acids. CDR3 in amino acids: CASSLRQGDAGELFF. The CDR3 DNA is TGTGCCAGCAGCTTGAGACAGGGAGACGCCGGGGAGCTGTTTTTT.

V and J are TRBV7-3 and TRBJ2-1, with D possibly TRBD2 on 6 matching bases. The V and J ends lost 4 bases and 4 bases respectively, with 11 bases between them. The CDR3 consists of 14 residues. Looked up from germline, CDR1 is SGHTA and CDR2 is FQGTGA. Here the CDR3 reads CASSSQAGYNEQFF. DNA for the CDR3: TGTGCCAGCAGCTCCCAGGCGGGGTACAATGAGCAGTTCTTC.

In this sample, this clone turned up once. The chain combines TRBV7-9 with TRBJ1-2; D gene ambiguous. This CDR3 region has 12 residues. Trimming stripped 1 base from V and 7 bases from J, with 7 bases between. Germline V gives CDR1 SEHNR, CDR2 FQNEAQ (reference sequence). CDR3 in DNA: TGTGCCAGCAGCTTAGGGGATCTTGGCTACACCTTC. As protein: CASSLGDLGYTF.

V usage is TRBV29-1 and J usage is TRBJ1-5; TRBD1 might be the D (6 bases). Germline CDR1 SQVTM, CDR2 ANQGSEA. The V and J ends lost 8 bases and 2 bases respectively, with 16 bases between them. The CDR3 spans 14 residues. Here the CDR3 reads CSFTQGNGNQPQHF. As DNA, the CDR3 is TGCAGCTTTACTCAGGGGAATGGCAATCAGCCCCAGCATTTT.

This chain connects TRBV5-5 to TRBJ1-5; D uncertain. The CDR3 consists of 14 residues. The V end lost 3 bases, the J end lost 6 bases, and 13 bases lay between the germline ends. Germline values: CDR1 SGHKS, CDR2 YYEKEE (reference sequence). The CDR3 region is CASSWSVRGQPQHF. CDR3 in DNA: TGTGCCAGCAGCTGGAGCGTGCGTGGTCAGCCCCAGCATTTT.

CDR3 sequence reads: CASSLVLRDTQYF. The CDR3 DNA sequence: TGTGCCAGCAGCTTGGTCCTGCGGGATACGCAGTATTTT. The chain uses TRBV5-5 and TRBJ2-3, with unresolved D. The germline V and J ends were trimmed by 0 bases and 6 bases, with 8 bases remaining between them. The CDR3 is 13 residues long. Germline CDR1 reads SGHKS; CDR2 reads YYEKEE (reference sequence).

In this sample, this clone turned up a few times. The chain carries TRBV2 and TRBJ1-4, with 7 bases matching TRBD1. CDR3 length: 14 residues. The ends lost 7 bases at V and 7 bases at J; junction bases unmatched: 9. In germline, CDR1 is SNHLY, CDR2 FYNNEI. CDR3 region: CASTRQGGGEKLFF. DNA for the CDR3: TGTGCCAGCACCCGACAGGGTGGCGGTGAAAAACTGTTTTTT.

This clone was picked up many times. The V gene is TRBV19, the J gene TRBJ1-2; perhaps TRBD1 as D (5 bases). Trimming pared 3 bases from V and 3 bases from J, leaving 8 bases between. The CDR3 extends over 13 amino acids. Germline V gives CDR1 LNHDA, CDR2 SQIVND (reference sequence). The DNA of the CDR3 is TGTGCCAGTAGTATGACGGGGGACTATGGCTACACCTTC. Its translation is CASSMTGDYGYTF.

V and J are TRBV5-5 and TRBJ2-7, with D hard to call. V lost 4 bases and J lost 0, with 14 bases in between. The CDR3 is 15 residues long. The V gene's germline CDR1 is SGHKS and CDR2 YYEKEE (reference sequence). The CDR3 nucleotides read TGTGCCAGCAGCCCTGGCCCCTCCTACTCCTACGAGCAGTACTTC. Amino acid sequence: CASSPGPSYSYEQYF. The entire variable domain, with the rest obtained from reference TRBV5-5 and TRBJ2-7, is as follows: DAGVTQSPTHLIKTRGQQVTLRCSPISGHKSVSWYQQVLGQGPQFIFQYYEKEERGRGNFPDRFSARQFPNYSSELNVNALLLGDSALYLCASSPGPSYSYEQYFGPGTRLTVT.

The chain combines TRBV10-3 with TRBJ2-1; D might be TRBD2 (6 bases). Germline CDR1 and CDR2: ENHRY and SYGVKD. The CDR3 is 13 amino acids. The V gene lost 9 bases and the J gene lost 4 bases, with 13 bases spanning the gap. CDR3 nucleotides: TGTGCCATAGAGTCGGAGGGGTACAATGAGCAGTTCTTC. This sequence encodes CAIESEGYNEQFF.

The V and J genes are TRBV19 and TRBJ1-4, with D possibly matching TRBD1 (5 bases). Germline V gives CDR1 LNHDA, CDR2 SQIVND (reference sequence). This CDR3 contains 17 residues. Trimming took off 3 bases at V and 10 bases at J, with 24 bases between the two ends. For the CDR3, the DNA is TGTGCCAGTAGTATCCCCCGGCAGGGAGGGCAGCGCGGAAAACTGTTTTTT. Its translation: CASSIPRQGGQRGKLFF. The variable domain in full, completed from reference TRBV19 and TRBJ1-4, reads DGGITQSPKYLFRKEGQNVTLSCEQNLNHDAMYWYRQDPGQGLRLIYYSQIVNDFQKGDIAEGYSVSREKKESFPLTVTSAQKNPTAFYLCASSIPRQGGQRGKLFFGSGTQLSVL.

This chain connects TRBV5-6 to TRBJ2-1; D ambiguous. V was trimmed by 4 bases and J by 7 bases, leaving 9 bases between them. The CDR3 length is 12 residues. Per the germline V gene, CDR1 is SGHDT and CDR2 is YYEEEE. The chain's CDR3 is CASSVTLNEQFF. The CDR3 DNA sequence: TGTGCCAGCAGCGTAACCCTTAATGAGCAGTTCTTC.

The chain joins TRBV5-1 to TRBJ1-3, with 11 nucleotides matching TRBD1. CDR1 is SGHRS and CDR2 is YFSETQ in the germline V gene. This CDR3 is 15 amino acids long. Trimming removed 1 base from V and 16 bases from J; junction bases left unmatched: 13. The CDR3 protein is CASSLPSGQGAEKYF. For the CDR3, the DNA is TGCGCCAGCAGCTTGCCCTCAGGACAGGGGGCTGAGAAGTATTTT.

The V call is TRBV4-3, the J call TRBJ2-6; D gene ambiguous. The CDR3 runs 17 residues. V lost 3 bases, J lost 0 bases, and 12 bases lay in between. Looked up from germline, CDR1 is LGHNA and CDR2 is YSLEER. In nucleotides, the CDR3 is TGCGCCAGCAGCCACGGTCGGCGGTTCTCTGGGGCCAACGTCCTGACTTTC. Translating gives CASSHGRRFSGANVLTF.